A selection of T cell receptor beta chains follows, all from one sample in a study of blood T cell repertoires in COVID-19. The data were produced by immunoSEQ multiplex PCR, yet TCRdb's version contains in-frame clones alone and is incomplete. Among about 50,000 clones listed, 65% to 90% were seen once. Sequencing input: peripheral blood. The receptors come from a woman of 80 years or more with COVID-19, enrolled during active disease. Each CDR3 is given with its conserved first and last residue. A D gene is named only where the DNA matches it firmly. Size tells how often a clone was seen (once, few, many) or the class of an expanded clone, and some rows leave it out.

clone_size,j_call,v_call,d_call,cdr3_aa,cdr3_nt
.,TRBJ2-7,TRBV28,.,CASRTQGIPDYEQYF,TGTGCCAGCAGGACTCAGGGGATTCCCGACTACGAGCAGTACTTC
.,TRBJ1-5,TRBV6-4,.,CASSDSSGGNQPQHF,TGTGCCAGCAGTGACTCGTCAGGTGGGAATCAGCCCCAGCATTTT
.,TRBJ2-1,TRBV9,.,CASSVGSGGVYEQFF,TGTGCCAGCAGCGTAGGTAGCGGAGGGGTCTATGAGCAGTTCTTC
.,TRBJ1-4,TRBV28,.,CASSSMSGRDNEKLFF,TGTGCCAGCAGTTCGATGTCGGGCAGGGATAATGAAAAACTGTTTTTT
.,TRBJ2-2,TRBV4-1,TRBD2,CASSQVGLAETGELFF,TGCGCCAGCAGCCAAGTAGGCCTAGCGGAGACCGGGGAGCTGTTTTTT
.,TRBJ2-2,TRBV6-2/TRBV6-3,.,CASSYGGTLARNTGELFF,TGTGCCAGCAGTTACGGAGGGACCCTAGCGCGAAACACCGGGGAGCTGTTTTTT
.,TRBJ2-6,TRBV5-1,.,CASSLQGSSSGANVLTF,TGCGCCAGCAGCTTACAGGGTTCAAGTTCTGGGGCCAACGTCCTGACTTTC
.,TRBJ1-2,TRBV28,.,CASSGRGFGYTF,TGTGCCAGCAGTGGCAGGGGATTTGGCTACACCTTC
.,TRBJ2-5,TRBV3-1/TRBV3-2,TRBD2,CASSQRGSGRLQETQYF,TGTGCCAGCAGCCAGAGGGGTAGCGGGAGGCTTCAAGAGACCCAGTACTTC
.,TRBJ2-3,TRBV25-1,TRBD2,CASSLAASTDTQYF,TGTGCCAGCAGTCTAGCGGCCAGCACAGATACGCAGTATTTT
.,TRBJ2-1,TRBV5-1,TRBD2,CASTHLLPSGRALNEQFF,TGCGCCAGCACCCACCTGTTACCTAGCGGGAGGGCCCTTAATGAGCAGTTCTTC
.,TRBJ2-2,TRBV7-2,.,CASSLGLSSTGELFF,TGTGCCAGCAGCTTAGGACTCTCTAGCACCGGGGAGCTGTTTTTT
.,TRBJ2-7,TRBV11-2,.,CASSIDRNYEQYF,TGTGCCAGCAGCATAGACAGAAACTACGAGCAGTACTTC
.,TRBJ1-5,TRBV30,TRBD1,CAWGDSQNQPQHF,TGTGCCTGGGGGGACAGTCAAAATCAGCCCCAGCATTTT
.,TRBJ1-3,TRBV11-2,.,CASSASGAFGNTIYF,TGTGCCAGCAGCGCCTCAGGGGCGTTCGGAAACACCATATATTTT
.,TRBJ1-4,TRBV15,TRBD1,CATSPQGTEKLFF,TGTGCCACCAGTCCACAGGGGACTGAAAAACTGTTTTTT
.,TRBJ2-7,TRBV10-1,.,CASSELEAHRRF,TGCGCCAGCAGTGAGCTAGAAGCCCATCGTAGGTTC
.,TRBJ2-5,TRBV10-2,TRBD1,CASSDATGVGETQYF,TGCGCCAGCAGTGATGCGACAGGGGTCGGGGAGACCCAGTACTTC
few,TRBJ2-2,TRBV15,TRBD2,CATSRDGEGGELFF,TGTGCCACCAGCAGAGACGGGGAGGGCGGGGAGCTGTTTTTT
.,TRBJ2-1,TRBV6-6,TRBD2,CASSPQIAGVLRNEQFF,TGTGCCAGCAGTCCTCAGATAGCGGGAGTATTGCGGAATGAGCAGTTCTTC
.,TRBJ2-2,TRBV28,.,CASTRGGPGTGELFF,TGTGCCAGCACCCGCGGAGGGCCGGGCACCGGGGAGCTGTTTTTT
.,TRBJ1-6,TRBV19,.,CASSIVGEARYSPLHF,TGTGCCAGTAGTATTGTTGGGGAGGCTCGGTATTCACCCCTCCACTTT
.,TRBJ1-2,TRBV21-1,.,CASSSLQGNYGYTF,TGTGCCAGCAGCAGTCTACAGGGAAACTATGGCTACACCTTC
.,TRBJ2-1,TRBV9,TRBD2,CASSVVPSGSGQFF,TGTGCCAGCAGCGTAGTCCCTAGCGGGAGTGGGCAGTTCTTC